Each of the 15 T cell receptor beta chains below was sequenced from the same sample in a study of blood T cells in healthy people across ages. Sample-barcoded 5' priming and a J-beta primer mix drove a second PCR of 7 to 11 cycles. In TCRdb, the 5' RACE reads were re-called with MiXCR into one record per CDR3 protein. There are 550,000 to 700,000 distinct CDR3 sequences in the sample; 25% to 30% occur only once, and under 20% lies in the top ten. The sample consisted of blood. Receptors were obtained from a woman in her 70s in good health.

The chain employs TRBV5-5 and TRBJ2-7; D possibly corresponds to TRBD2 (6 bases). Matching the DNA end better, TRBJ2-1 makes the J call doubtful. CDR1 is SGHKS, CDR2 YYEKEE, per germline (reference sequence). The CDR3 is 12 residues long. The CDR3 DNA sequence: TGTGCCAGCAGCTCGCCGGGGGTTGAGCAGTTCTTC. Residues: CASSSPGVEQFF.

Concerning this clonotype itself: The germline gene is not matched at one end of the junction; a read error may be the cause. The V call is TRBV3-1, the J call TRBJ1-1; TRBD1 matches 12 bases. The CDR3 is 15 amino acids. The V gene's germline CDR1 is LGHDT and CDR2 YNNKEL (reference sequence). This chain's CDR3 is CASSPLGQGATEGFF. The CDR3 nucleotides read TGTGCCAGCAGCCCGTTGGGACAGGGGGCCACTGAAGGTTTCTTT. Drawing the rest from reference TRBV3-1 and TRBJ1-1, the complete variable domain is DTAVSQTPKYLVTQMGNDKSIKCEQNLGHDTMYWYKQDSKKFLKIMFSYNNKELIINETVPNRFSPKSPDKAHLNLHINSLELGDSAVYFCASSPLGQGATEGFFGQGTRLTVV.

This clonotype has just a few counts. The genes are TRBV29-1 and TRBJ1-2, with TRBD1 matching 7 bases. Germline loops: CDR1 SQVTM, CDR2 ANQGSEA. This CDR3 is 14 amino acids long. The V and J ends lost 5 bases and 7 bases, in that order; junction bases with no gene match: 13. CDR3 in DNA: TGCAGCGTTTCCTTGATAGGGGGCGTACGTGGCTACACCTTC. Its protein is CSVSLIGGVRGYTF. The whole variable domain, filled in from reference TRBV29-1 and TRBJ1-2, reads SAVISQKPSRDICQRGTSLTIQCQVDSQVTMMFWYRQQPGQSLTLIATANQGSEATYESGFVIDKFPISRPNLTFSTLTVSNMSPEDSSIYLCSVSLIGGVRGYTFGSGTRLTVV.

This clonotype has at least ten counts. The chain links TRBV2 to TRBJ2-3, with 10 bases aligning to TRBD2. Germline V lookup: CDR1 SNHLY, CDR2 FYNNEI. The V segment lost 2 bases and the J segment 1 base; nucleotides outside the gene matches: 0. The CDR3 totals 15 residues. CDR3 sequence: CASSETSGGTDTQYF. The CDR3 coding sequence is TGTGCCAGCAGTGAAACTAGCGGGGGCACAGATACGCAGTATTTT. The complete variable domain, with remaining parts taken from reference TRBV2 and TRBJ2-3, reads EPEVTQTPSHQVTQMGQEVILRCVPISNHLYFYWYRQILGQKVEFLVSFYNNEISEKSEIFDDQFSVERPDGSNFTLKIRSTKLEDSAMYFCASSETSGGTDTQYFGPGTRLTVL.

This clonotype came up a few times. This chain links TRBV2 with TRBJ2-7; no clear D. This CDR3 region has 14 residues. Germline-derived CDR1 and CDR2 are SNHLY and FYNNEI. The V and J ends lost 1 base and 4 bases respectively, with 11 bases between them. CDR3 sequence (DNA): TGTGCCAGCAGTGAAGGTCTTGCCGTTTACGAGCAGTACTTC. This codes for CASSEGLAVYEQYF.

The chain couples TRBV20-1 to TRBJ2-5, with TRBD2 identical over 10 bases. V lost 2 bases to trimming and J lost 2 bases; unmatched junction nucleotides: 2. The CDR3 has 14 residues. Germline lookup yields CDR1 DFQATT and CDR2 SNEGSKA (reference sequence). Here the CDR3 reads CSARRTSGQETQYF. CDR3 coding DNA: TGCAGTGCTAGAAGGACTAGCGGACAAGAGACCCAGTACTTC.

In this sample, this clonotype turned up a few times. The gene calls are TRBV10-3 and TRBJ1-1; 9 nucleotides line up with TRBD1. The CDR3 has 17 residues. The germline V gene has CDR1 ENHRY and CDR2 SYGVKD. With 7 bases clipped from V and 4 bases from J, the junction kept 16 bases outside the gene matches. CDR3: CAIKPSKGDRVFTEAFF. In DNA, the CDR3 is TGTGCCATCAAACCCTCCAAAGGGGACAGGGTGTTCACTGAAGCTTTCTTT.

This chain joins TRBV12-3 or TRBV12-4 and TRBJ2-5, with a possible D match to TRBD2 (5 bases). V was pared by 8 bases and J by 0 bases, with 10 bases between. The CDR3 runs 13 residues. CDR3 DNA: TGTGCCAGCGGGCCGGGGAACCAAGAGACCCAGTACTTC. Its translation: CASGPGNQETQYF.

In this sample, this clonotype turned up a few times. CDR3 sequence (DNA): TGTGCCAGCGGGACTTTTAAGGGGGAAGGCAAAAACATTCAGTACTTC. Protein: CASGTFKGEGKNIQYF. The gene calls are TRBV6-5 and TRBJ2-4; either TRBD1 or TRBD2 may supply D (6 bases each). CDR1 and CDR2 from the germline V gene are MNHEY and SVGAGI. This CDR3 is built from 16 residues. The V end lost 8 bases, the J end lost 3 bases, and 20 bases lay between the germline ends.

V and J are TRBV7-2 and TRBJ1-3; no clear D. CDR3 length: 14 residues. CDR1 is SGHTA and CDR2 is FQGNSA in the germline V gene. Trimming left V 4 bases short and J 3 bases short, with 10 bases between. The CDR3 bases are TGTGCCAGCAGCTCTCTGGGGAATGGAAACACCATATATTTT. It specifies CASSSLGNGNTIYF.

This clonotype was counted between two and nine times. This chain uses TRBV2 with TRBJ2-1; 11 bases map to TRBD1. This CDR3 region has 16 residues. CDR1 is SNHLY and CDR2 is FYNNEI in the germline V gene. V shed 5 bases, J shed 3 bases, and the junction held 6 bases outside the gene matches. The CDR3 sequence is CASSSTGTGGYNEQFF. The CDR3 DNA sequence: TGTGCCAGCAGTTCTACCGGGACAGGGGGCTACAATGAGCAGTTCTTC.

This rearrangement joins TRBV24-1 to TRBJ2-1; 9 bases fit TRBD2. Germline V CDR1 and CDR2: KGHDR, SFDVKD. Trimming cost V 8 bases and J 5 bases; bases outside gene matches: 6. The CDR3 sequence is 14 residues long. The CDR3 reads CATNAGGENNEQFF. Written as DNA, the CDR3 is TGTGCCACCAATGCGGGGGGGGAAAACAATGAGCAGTTCTTC.

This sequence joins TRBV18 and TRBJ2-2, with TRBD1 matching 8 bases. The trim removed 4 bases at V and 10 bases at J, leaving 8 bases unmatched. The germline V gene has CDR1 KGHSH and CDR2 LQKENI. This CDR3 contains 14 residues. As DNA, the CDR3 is TGTGCCAGCTCACGAAGGGACAGGCCCCCGGAGCTGTTTTTT. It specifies CASSRRDRPPELFF.

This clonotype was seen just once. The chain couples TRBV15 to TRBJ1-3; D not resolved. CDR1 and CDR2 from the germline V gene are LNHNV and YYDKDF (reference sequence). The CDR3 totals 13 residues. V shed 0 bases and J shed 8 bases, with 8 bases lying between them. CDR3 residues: CATSRDSYDTIYF. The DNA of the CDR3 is TGTGCCACCAGCAGAGACAGTTATGACACCATATATTTT. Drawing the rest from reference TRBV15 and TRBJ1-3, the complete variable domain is DAMVIQNPRYQVTQFGKPVTLSCSQTLNHNVMYWYQQKSSQAPKLLFHYYDKDFNNEADTPDNFQSRRPNTSFCFLDIRSPGLGDTAMYLCATSRDSYDTIYFGEGSWLTVV.

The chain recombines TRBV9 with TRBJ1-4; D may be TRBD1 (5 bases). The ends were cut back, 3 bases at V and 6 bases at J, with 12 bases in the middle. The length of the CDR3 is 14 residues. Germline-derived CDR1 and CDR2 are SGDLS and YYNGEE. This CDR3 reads CASSAEQGDEKLFF. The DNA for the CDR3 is TGTGCCAGCAGCGCGGAGCAGGGCGATGAAAAACTGTTTTTT.